These T cell receptor beta chains were read from a single sample in a study of blood T cell repertoires in COVID-19. This table comes from immunoSEQ multiplex PCR, and its TCRdb copy is limited to in-frame clones, with some not included. This sample has over 250,000 clones, with roughly 90% found just once. The sequencing input was PBMCs or T cells enriched from blood (not recorded which). Source of these receptors: a woman aged 45-65 years who had recovered from COVID-19. Each CDR3 is given with its conserved first and last residue. Fields, in order: clone size, D gene, V gene, J gene, CDR3 DNA, CDR3 protein. The D gene is left open where the match is weak. Clone size is not always given. Where it is, it says once, few, many or a class for expanded clones.

-	TRBD1	TRBV2	TRBJ2-2	TGTGCCAGCAGTGCCTATCGGGACAGGGGTTCCGGGGAGCTGTTTTTT	CASSAYRDRGSGELFF
-	-	TRBV28	TRBJ1-2	TGTGCCAGCAGTTTAATAGGGGGTTATGGCTACACCTTC	CASSLIGGYGYTF
-	-	TRBV5-6	TRBJ1-4	TGTGCCAGCAGCCTTAGTCCTAGTAATGAAAAACTGTTTTTT	CASSLSPSNEKLFF
few	-	TRBV6-5	TRBJ1-6	TGTGCCAGCAGTTACTCGGGCTCACCCCTCCACTTT	CASSYSGSPLHF
few	-	TRBV5-1	TRBJ2-3	TGCGCCAGCAGTCCAGGGTCCCTTAATACAGATACGCAGTATTTT	CASSPGSLNTDTQYF
-	TRBD1	TRBV27	TRBJ1-5	TGTGCCAGCAGTCCCGGACAGGGGGCTAATAGCAATCAGCCCCAGCATTTT	CASSPGQGANSNQPQHF
-	-	TRBV9	TRBJ1-4	TGTGCCAGCAGCCCTGGGGCGAGTGGGGGGACCATAGGTGAAAAACTGTTTTTT	CASSPGASGGTIGEKLFF
-	TRBD1	TRBV5-6	TRBJ1-4	TGTGCCAGCAGCTCGGACAGGGGTGATGAAAAACTGTTTTTT	CASSSDRGDEKLFF
-	-	TRBV10-3	TRBJ2-7	TGTGCCATCAATTCACAGGAAGTAAACCCTCTCTACGAGCAGTACTTC	CAINSQEVNPLYEQYF
-	TRBD1	TRBV28	TRBJ1-4	TGTGCCAGCAGACAGGGGGCAGAAAAACTGTTTTTT	CASRQGAEKLFF
-	TRBD2	TRBV29-1	TRBJ2-5	TGCAGCGTTCATGGGGGGGGTTTAGGAGAGACCCAGTACTTC	CSVHGGGLGETQYF
-	TRBD1	TRBV7-9	TRBJ1-6	TGTGCCAGCAGCGCCGGGACAGAGAATTCACCCCTCCACTTT	CASSAGTENSPLHF